A single T cell receptor (beta chain) is shown here with its context. Its specific antigen is unknown. Per-nucleotide qualities are absent, and no much larger clonotype sits a single base away. Using the deep immunoSEQ assay, TCR CDR3 regions were amplified from genomic DNA by multiplex PCR. For each cell subset, the extracted genomic DNA was distributed evenly across all wells of several immunoSEQ 96-well plates, and each plate served as one replicate. Each replicate PCR for sorted subsets received around 200 ng genomic DNA, equal to about 30,000 T cell genomes. Purified libraries were measured with a Qubit 3.0 fluorometer, size-checked on a Bioanalyzer 2100, and measured again with the KAPA Library Quantification kit. Each immunoSEQ 96-well plate was sequenced on its own single-read 150-cycle Illumina NextSeq 550 flow cell. The authors' analysis ran thus. Because the immunoSEQ output held only junctional sequences and lacked quality scores, the filtering could not match the filtering applied to full-length reads. To assign V/J genes and CDR3, sequences were annotated against IMGT germline references using PyIR, a Python wrapper for IgBLAST v1.9. Any read was removed if the V/J assignment was weak (E-value above 1e-6), the CDR3 was missing, or the read contained stop codons, out-of-frame junctions, or ambiguous translated residues. V3J clonotypes were defined by identical inferred V gene, J gene, and CDR3 amino acid sequence. Percentage overlap between repertoires was computed as shared unique clonotypes divided by the size of the smaller repertoire. Richness of each repertoire was evaluated using RTK rarefaction, the Chao1 estimator, and Recon v2.1 estimates of unobserved clonotypes. Generation probabilities were computed with OLGA for all TCRbeta clonotypes obtained by the gDNA method from several donors. TCRdb holds this immuneACCESS table with in-frame rearrangements only. Some clones are missing; in checked studies, unresolved V genes explain under half, and the rest has no known cause. The V and J calls and clone size come from that table; D and trimming were worked out from the DNA. This sample has about 2.1 million clones in its table, and 80% to 95% of those were observed once. The ten largest clones take up roughly 1.7% of the sample.

The data are from a study of shared clonotypes between healthy human individuals (dated by TCRdb to 2019 to 2021). About the study as a whole: Two women and three men aged 18 to 49 years were included in the cohort. For each donor, CD4 naive and CD4 memory were each run on three plates, CD8 naive on two plates, and CD8 memory on one plate. The study deeply sequenced blood TCR repertoires of five healthy adults to estimate repertoire size and the extent of clonotype sharing between individuals. Different laboratories and diverse techniques were used to prepare libraries and sequence TCR repertoires, to increase sequencing depth and limit assay-specific biases. Each donor's leukapheresis produced roughly between roughly 0.85 and 9 billion PBMCs. Study-wide conclusions, independent of this receptor: Higher generation probabilities were observed for clonotypes shared by all four sorted-subset donors than for non-shared clonotypes. Pairwise subsampling indicated that sequencing depth was expected to affect the degree of clonotype sharing among donors. Naive subsets generally had larger estimated clonotype richness than memory subsets did. The genetic and exposure-history diversity represented was limited by the small number of donors. Even with the large sequencing depth, rarefaction of the sorted-subset datasets indicated that sequencing was incomplete. Sharing across a handful of donors was observed for roughly 5% of naive CD4, about 3.2% of naive CD8, about 2.3% of memory CD4, and about 0.4% of memory CD8 clonotypes. Sampling was restricted to blood, and TCR repertoires in tissue are likely to differ from TCR repertoires in blood.

CD8 naive samples were CD45RO-negative cells positively selected for CCR7, giving a CD45RA+CCR7+ population that excluded TemRA cells. The donors were healthy, HIV-negative adults who had no recently reported acute infections or vaccinations. Only Caucasian adults living in Nashville, Tennessee, USA were represented among the donors. After blood collection by leukapheresis, PBMCs were isolated using Ficoll-Histopaque density gradient centrifugation and then cryopreserved in the vapor phase of liquid nitrogen. Analytical flow cytometry was used to check the purity and quantity of each magnetically sorted T cell population. Each sorted fraction had its genomic DNA isolated and then quantified by UV absorbance on a Nanodrop 2000c. The CDR3 sequence holds 15 residues, the cysteine and phenylalanine included. Solely the CDR3 DNA is kept, with 45 bases framed from the first base. The V end loses 0 bases and the J end loses 7 bases, and a stretch of 16 bases separates them. For CDR1 and CDR2, the germline V gene (reference sequence) lists GTSNPN and SVGIG.

Sequenced: naive CD8+ T cells from PBMCs. The sample's cell subset or site label, in plain terms: CD45RA+CCR7+. The receptor's source is a young man in good health. Some clones in this sample may be carry-over from other donors' samples. The chain couples TRBV30 to TRBJ2-1; TRBD2 is a weak D gene call, 6 bases matching. The nucleotide sequence is given as TGTGCCTGGAGTGTACTCCTCGGGACTCCGAATGAGCAGTTCTTC. Its protein reads: CAWSVLLGTPNEQFF.